Below, 20 T cell receptor beta chains from the same sample are listed, as sequenced in a study of T cell responses to AZD1222 COVID-19 vaccine. Using immunoSEQ multiplex PCR, the repertoire was profiled, and TCRdb retains in-frame clones only, with some absent. Found here are 160,000 or so clones, about 87% of them singletons; the top ten hold about a tenth. The sample was peripheral blood, taken 28 days after the second AZD1222 dose. The source of these receptors is an adult who received the AZD1222 COVID-19 vaccine.

Concerning this clone itself: No conserved phenylalanine or tryptophan ends this CDR3, so it is likely a read error. No DNA is shown, since the ends of the CDR3 on it are uncertain; the CDR3 is the one TCRdb lists. The rearrangement uses TRBV5-6 and TRBJ2-2; the D segment call TRBD1 is taken from the table without a DNA check. The CDR3 length is 8 residues, termini included. Germline CDR1 is SGHDT and CDR2 is YYEEEE. Here the CDR3 reads CASSPGDR.

The chain is built from TRBV5-1 and TRBJ2-7; 7 nucleotides align to TRBD2. Germline assignment: CDR1 SGHRS and CDR2 YFSETQ. V gave up 0 bases and J gave up 2 bases; unmatched junction bases: 8. The length of the CDR3 is 16 residues. CDR3 region: CASSLGRASGTYEQYF. DNA of the CDR3: TGCGCCAGCAGCTTGGGCCGGGCTAGCGGAACCTACGAGCAGTACTTC.

The chain uses TRBV7-2 and TRBJ2-2; no clear D. Germline V gives CDR1 SGHTA, CDR2 FQGNSA. The CDR3 totals 13 residues. Trimming left V 0 bases short and J 6 bases short, with 5 bases between. The CDR3 sequence is CASSLARAGELFF. CDR3 DNA sequence: TGTGCCAGCAGCTTAGCAAGGGCCGGGGAGCTGTTTTTT.

V gene TRBV24-1 combines with J gene TRBJ2-5; either TRBD1 or TRBD2 may fit D (5 bases each). The CDR3 loop spans 12 amino acids. The ends were cut back, 9 bases at V and 7 bases at J, with 14 bases in the middle. Germline assignment: CDR1 KGHDR and CDR2 SFDVKD. As DNA, the CDR3 is TGTGCCACCGGGACCAGCCTGGGGACCCAGTACTTC. This translates into CATGTSLGTQYF.

The genes are TRBV18 and TRBJ2-1, with 7 bases lining up with TRBD2. The J segment lost 7 bases and the V segment lost 2 bases, leaving 11 bases of the junction unmatched. There are 16 residues in the CDR3. The germline CDR1 and CDR2 sequences are KGHSH and LQKENI. The CDR3 reads CASSPNVPGGRNEQFF. The CDR3 DNA sequence: TGTGCCAGCTCACCAAACGTCCCGGGAGGCCGGAATGAGCAGTTCTTC.

The CDR3 is CASSFGRDYNEQFF. The CDR3 coding sequence is TGTGCCAGCAGCTTCGGTCGGGACTACAATGAGCAGTTCTTC. The V gene is TRBV11-3, the J gene TRBJ2-1, with a weak D call TRBD2 (5 bases). The V end lost 3 bases, the J end lost 3 bases, and 9 bases lay between the germline ends. Per the germline V gene, CDR1 is SGHNT and CDR2 is YENEEA. The length of the CDR3 is 14 residues.

The rearrangement uses TRBV12-5 and TRBJ2-7; 10 nucleotides agree with TRBD1. V lost 6 bases, J lost 6 bases, and 5 bases stayed unmatched. CDR1 is LGHNT and CDR2 is FRNRAP in the germline V gene. CDR3 length equals 13 residues. For the CDR3, the DNA is TGTGCTAGTGGAACGGACAGGGGGTCCGAGCAGTACTTC. Its translation is CASGTDRGSEQYF.

The V call is TRBV4-3, the J call TRBJ1-2; 9 bases map to TRBD1. The CDR3 length is 15 residues. V shed 4 bases and J 4 bases; nucleotides not matched to a gene: 7. Germline V gives CDR1 LGHNA, CDR2 YSLEER. The CDR3 nucleotides read TGCGCCAGCAGCCCAGGACAGGGGACTGGCTATGGCTACACCTTC. Its protein is CASSPGQGTGYGYTF.

The chain combines TRBV7-8 with TRBJ2-1; 7 positions agree with TRBD1. V dropped 1 base and J dropped 3; count of bases not matched to a gene: 3. Germline-derived CDR1 and CDR2 are SGHVS and FQNEAQ. The CDR3 is made up of 15 amino acids. The CDR3 nucleotides are TGTGCCAGCAGCTTAGGGGACAGACTCTACAATGAGCAGTTCTTC. As protein: CASSLGDRLYNEQFF.

V is TRBV19 and J is TRBJ1-5, with D maybe TRBD1 (5 bases). Germline values: CDR1 LNHDA, CDR2 SQIVND (reference sequence). The CDR3 spans 12 residues. Trimming stripped 11 bases from V and 2 bases from J, with 10 bases between. The CDR3 DNA reads as TGTGCCGGGGGAATAGGCAATCAGCCCCAGCATTTT. Its translation is CAGGIGNQPQHF.

This clone was observed a handful of times. This chain joins TRBV19 and TRBJ2-1, with TRBD2 matching over 9 bases. CDR3 length: 15 amino acids. V was pared by 2 bases and J by 7 bases, with 6 bases of the junction left unmatched. Germline CDR1 LNHDA, CDR2 SQIVND (reference sequence). The CDR3 sequence: CASSILAGMGNEQFF. CDR3 DNA sequence: TGTGCCAGTAGTATACTAGCGGGGATGGGGAATGAGCAGTTCTTC.

The sample holds one count of this clone. The chain couples TRBV5-1 to TRBJ2-5; 10 bases are a match to TRBD2. Losses at the gene ends were 1 base for V and 4 bases for J; bases not matched to a gene: 7. Germline assignment: CDR1 SGHRS and CDR2 YFSETQ. This CDR3 is built from 16 residues. The CDR3 DNA reads TGCGCCAGCAGCTTGATTAGCGGGAGGCCGGGAGAGACCCAGTACTTC. It yields the protein CASSLISGRPGETQYF.

In this sample, this clone turned up a few times. This chain uses TRBV11-1 with TRBJ2-5, with a possible D match to TRBD1 (7 bases). This CDR3 has 15 amino acids. Trimming pared 2 bases from V and 5 bases from J, leaving 15 bases between. From germline, CDR1 is SGHAT and CDR2 FQDESV (reference sequence). The CDR3 coding sequence is TGTGCCAGCAGCTTACCAGGGGGGTTCCTGGAGACCCAGTACTTC. This sequence encodes CASSLPGGFLETQYF.

The chain uses TRBV11-3 and TRBJ2-3; 14 nucleotides line up with TRBD2. This CDR3 contains 16 residues. The V gene's germline CDR1 is SGHNT and CDR2 YENEEA. Trimming cost V 5 bases and J 4 bases; bases outside gene matches: 5. The CDR3 DNA reads as TGTGCCAGCAGCAAGGGGACTAGCGGGAGAGCAGATACGCAGTATTTT. Translation gives CASSKGTSGRADTQYF.

This rearrangement joins TRBV28 to TRBJ1-2; D call uncertain. Germline V lookup: CDR1 MDHEN, CDR2 SYDVKM. The CDR3 sequence is 13 residues long. V lost 7 bases and J lost 2, with 11 bases in between. The CDR3 DNA sequence: TGTGCCAGCACCCCGACGGGGAACTATGGCTACACCTTC. It encodes CASTPTGNYGYTF.

The chain employs TRBV18 and TRBJ1-3, with a tentative D call TRBD1 (5 bases). Germline values: CDR1 KGHSH, CDR2 LQKENI. The CDR3 spans 15 residues. The V and J ends lost 6 bases and 2 bases respectively, with 14 bases between them. The CDR3 DNA follows: TGTGCCAGCTCCACCATAGGGGAAGCTGGAAACACCATATATTTT. It codes for CASSTIGEAGNTIYF.

The V gene is TRBV7-2, the J gene TRBJ2-3; 9 bases fit TRBD2. Germline trimming cut 3 bases from V and 7 bases from J; bases unmatched to any gene: 8. The germline CDR1 and CDR2 sequences are SGHTA and FQGNSA. This CDR3 region has 15 residues. CDR3 nucleotides: TGTGCCAGCAGCTTGCGCGGGAGGGCCGAGAATACGCAGTATTTT. Its protein is CASSLRGRAENTQYF.

The V gene is TRBV27, the J gene TRBJ1-1; D unresolved. CDR1 and CDR2 (germline): MNHEY, SMNVEV (reference sequence). V lost 1 base and J lost 2, with 8 bases in between. The CDR3 spans 14 residues. The CDR3 DNA reads as TGTGCCAGCAGTTTATACCAGGCCAACACTGAAGCTTTCTTT. Its protein is CASSLYQANTEAFF.

The rearrangement joins TRBV19 to TRBJ2-2; D remains unclear. This CDR3 is built from 13 residues. The germline V gene encodes CDR1 LNHDA and CDR2 SQIVND (reference sequence). Trimming cost V 9 bases and J 1 base, with 9 bases left between them. Written as DNA, the CDR3 is TGTGCCAGCGAAGACTTGAACACCGGGGAGCTGTTTTTT. It translates to CASEDLNTGELFF. Full variable domain (rest looked up from reference TRBV19 and TRBJ2-2): DGGITQSPKYLFRKEGQNVTLSCEQNLNHDAMYWYRQDPGQGLRLIYYSQIVNDFQKGDIAEGYSVSREKKESFPLTVTSAQKNPTAFYLCASEDLNTGELFFGEGSRLTVL.

V and J are TRBV5-1 and TRBJ1-4; D ambiguous. CDR3 length: 15 amino acids. V shed 4 bases and J shed 1 base, with 11 bases lying between them. Germline CDR1 reads SGHRS; CDR2 reads YFSETQ. The CDR3 is CASSARRGTNEKLFF. Written as DNA, the CDR3 is TGCGCCAGCAGCGCTAGACGGGGAACTAATGAAAAACTGTTTTTT.